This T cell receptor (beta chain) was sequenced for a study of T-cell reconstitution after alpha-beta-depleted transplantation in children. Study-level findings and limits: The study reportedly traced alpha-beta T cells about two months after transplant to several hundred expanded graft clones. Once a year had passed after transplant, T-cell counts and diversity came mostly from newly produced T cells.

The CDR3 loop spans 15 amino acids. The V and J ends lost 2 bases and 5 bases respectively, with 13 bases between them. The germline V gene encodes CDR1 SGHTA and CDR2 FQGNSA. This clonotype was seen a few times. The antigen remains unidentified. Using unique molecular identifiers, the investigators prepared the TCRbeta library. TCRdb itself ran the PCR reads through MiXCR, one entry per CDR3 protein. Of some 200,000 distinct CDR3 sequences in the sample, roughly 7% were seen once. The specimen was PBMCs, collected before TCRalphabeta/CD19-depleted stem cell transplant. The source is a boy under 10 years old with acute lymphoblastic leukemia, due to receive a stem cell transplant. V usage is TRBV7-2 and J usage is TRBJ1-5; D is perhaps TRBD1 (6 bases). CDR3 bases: TGTGCCAGCAGCTTAATTGGGTCAGGGGATCAGCCCCAGCATTTT. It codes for CASSLIGSGDQPQHF.